Here is one T cell receptor beta chain with its context. The table lists this clonotype with many counts. Its antigen remains undetermined. No base-level quality is on record; no much larger clone is a single base apart. These data come from a study of early T cells in non-severe SARS-CoV-2 infection (dated by TCRdb to about 2021). Study-wide context: Because TCR sequencing was done on bulk RNA from unsorted whole blood, the alpha and beta chains could not be paired. The paper's findings and limits, for the study overall: VDJdb matching was skewed toward anti-spike CD8 responses and likely underestimated virus-specific expansions, missing private and CD4 specificities.

The library came from 5' RACE. The reads were generated on a NextSeq 500. Unique molecular identifiers were attached to individual cDNA molecules in the TCR library protocol so that sequencing error and PCR bias could be corrected. Sequencing covered both TCR alpha and beta chains, and within each sample the abundances of alpha and beta sequences were tightly co-correlated. The original methods were these. Decombinator V4 was used to perform V gene, J gene and CDR3 annotation of TCR sequences. TCRs were defined as expanded if a significant change between any two time points was detected under a Poisson model with p below 0.0001. Abundances of TCRs were expressed as counts per million after normalisation to the total number of TCRs sequenced in each sample. MAIT TCRs were defined by TRAV1-2 paired with TRAJ12, TRAJ20 or TRAJ33, and iNKT TCRs by TRAV10 paired with TRAJ18. VDJdb, accessed 1 November 2021, was searched for CMV, EBV and SARS-CoV-2 annotated TCRs, excluding TCRs annotated for multiple antigens. In TCRdb, the public reads were trimmed at Q25 with fastp and aligned with MiXCR, with productive beta chains retained. Rows are combined by CDR3 protein, so each entry shows the most common genes and DNA. The V and J calls reflect TCRdb's pipeline rather than the authors' work. Within this sample are over 45,000 distinct CDR3 sequences, with around 6% of them counted one time only. The top ten constitute about 4.4% of the sample.

The CDR3, from cysteine to phenylalanine, totals 17 residues. The entry retains the CDR3 DNA only, 51 bases that are in frame from base 1. Trimming removed 5 bases from V and 2 bases from J; the gene matches leave 14 bases unexplained. The germline V gene (reference sequence) provides CDR1 SSHAT and CDR2 FNYEAQ. Set within a cohort of healthcare workers in London, UK, this nested case-control study involved weekly PCR testing of nasopharyngeal swabs along with blood sampling. Healthcare workers were enrolled in the week of the UK lockdown, from 23 to 31 March 2020, and were followed every week for up to roughly 16 weeks.

The clonotype originates from an adult who was a healthcare worker with PCR-confirmed SARS-CoV-2 infection or an uninfected control (not recorded which). This chain is built from TRBV7-7 and TRBJ2-7, with TRBD2 identical over 8 junction bases. Material: whole blood. The CDR3 reads as follows: CASSRSTGGPLTYEQYF. The nucleotides read TGTGCCAGCAGCCGATCGACGGGGGGGCCTCTTACCTACGAGCAGTACTTC.